This T cell receptor (beta chain) was found in a study of shared clonotypes between healthy human individuals. For the study at large: Plates per donor: three CD4 naive, three CD4 memory, two CD8 naive, one CD8 memory. General study results and limits: With a handful of donors compared, approximately 5% of naive CD4 clonotypes were shared. Generally, estimated richness proved larger in naive subsets than it did in memory subsets.

In this sample, this clone turned up a few times. Its antigen is still unknown. The germline V and J ends were trimmed by 0 bases and 7 bases, with 13 bases remaining between them. This CDR3 has 15 amino acids. Germline values: CDR1 LGHNA, CDR2 YNFKEQ. TCRdb keeps only in-frame clones here, not all; method: immunoSEQ multiplex PCR. The profile shows about 300,000 clones, around 67% of them singletons. The V and J genes are TRBV4-2 and TRBJ2-1, with D perhaps TRBD1 (7 bases). The clonotype was recovered from a man aged 25 to 40 in good health. Sequenced material: memory CD4+ T cells sorted from blood. Subset denoted: CD45RA-negative fraction. CDR3 loop: CASSQDGQGGNEQFF. The CDR3 DNA reads as TGTGCCAGCAGCCAAGATGGTCAGGGGGGAAATGAGCAGTTCTTC.